This entry lists 2 T cell receptor beta chains sequenced from one sample in a study of T-cell reconstitution after alpha-beta-depleted transplantation in children. Unique molecular identifiers were built into the TCRbeta library. One entry per CDR3 protein, called by TCRdb with MiXCR from the PCR reads. In the table there are some 490,000 distinct CDR3 sequences, about an eighth of which are singletons. The specimen was PBMCs from the stem cell graft donor, collected from the stem cell graft. These receptors were collected from a human donor who donated a stem cell graft to a child with combined immunodeficiency.

This clonotype has at least ten counts. The chain couples TRBV12-3 or TRBV12-4 to TRBJ2-7, with 8 nucleotides matching TRBD1. The CDR3 covers 14 residues. Trimming cost V 5 bases and J 3 bases; bases outside gene matches: 6. The chain's CDR3 is CASSRRQGSYEQYF. The CDR3 DNA sequence: TGTGCCAGCAGTCGTAGACAGGGGAGCTACGAGCAGTACTTC.

V gene TRBV27 combines with J gene TRBJ2-7, with 9 bases fitting TRBD2. Germline-derived CDR1 and CDR2 are MNHEY and SMNVEV (reference sequence). J lost 6 bases, V lost 0 bases, and 6 bases had no gene match. CDR3 length: 15 amino acids. CDR3 bases: TGTGCCAGCAGTTTATCGTATGGGACTAGCAGCGAGCAGTACTTC. This translates into CASSLSYGTSSEQYF.